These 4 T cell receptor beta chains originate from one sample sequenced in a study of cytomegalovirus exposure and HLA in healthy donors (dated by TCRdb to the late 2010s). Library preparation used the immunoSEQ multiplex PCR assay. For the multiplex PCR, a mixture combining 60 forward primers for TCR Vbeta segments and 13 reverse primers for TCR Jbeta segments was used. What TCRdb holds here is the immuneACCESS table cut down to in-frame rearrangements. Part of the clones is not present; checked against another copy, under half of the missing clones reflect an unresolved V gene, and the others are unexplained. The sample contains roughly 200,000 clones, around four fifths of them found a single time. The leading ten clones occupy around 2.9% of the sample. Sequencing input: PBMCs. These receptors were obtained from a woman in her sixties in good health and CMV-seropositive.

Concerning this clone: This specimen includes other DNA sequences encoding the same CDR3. The CDR3 sequence is CAIRSGGEDTQYF. CDR3 sequence (DNA): TGTGCCATCAGGTCCGGGGGGGAAGATACGCAGTATTTT. The genes are TRBV10-3 and TRBJ2-3; TRBD2 aligns across 8 bases. J lost 5 bases, V lost 6 bases, and 4 bases had no gene match. Germline V gene lookup returns CDR1 ENHRY and CDR2 SYGVKD. There are 13 residues in the CDR3.

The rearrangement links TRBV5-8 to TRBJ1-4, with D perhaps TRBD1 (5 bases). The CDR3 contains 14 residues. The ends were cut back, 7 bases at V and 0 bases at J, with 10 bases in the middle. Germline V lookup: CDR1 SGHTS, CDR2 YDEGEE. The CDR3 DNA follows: TGTGCCAGCGGGGGGGTTACAACTAATGAAAAACTGTTTTTT. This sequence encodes CASGGVTTNEKLFF.

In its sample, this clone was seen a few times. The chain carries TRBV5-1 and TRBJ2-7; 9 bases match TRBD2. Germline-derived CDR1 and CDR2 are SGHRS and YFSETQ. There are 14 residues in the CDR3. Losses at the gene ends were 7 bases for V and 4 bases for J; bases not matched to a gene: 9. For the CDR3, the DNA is TGCGCCAGCGGCTGGACTAGCGAATCTTACGAGCAGTACTTC. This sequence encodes CASGWTSESYEQYF.

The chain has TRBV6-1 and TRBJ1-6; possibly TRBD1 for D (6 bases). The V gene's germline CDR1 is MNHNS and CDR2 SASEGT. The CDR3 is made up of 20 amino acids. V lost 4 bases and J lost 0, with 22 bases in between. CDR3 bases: TGTGCCAGCAGTGGTGGCAGGGGACGCCCCCTAAGCTCCTATAATTCACCCCTCCACTTT. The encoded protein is CASSGGRGRPLSSYNSPLHF.